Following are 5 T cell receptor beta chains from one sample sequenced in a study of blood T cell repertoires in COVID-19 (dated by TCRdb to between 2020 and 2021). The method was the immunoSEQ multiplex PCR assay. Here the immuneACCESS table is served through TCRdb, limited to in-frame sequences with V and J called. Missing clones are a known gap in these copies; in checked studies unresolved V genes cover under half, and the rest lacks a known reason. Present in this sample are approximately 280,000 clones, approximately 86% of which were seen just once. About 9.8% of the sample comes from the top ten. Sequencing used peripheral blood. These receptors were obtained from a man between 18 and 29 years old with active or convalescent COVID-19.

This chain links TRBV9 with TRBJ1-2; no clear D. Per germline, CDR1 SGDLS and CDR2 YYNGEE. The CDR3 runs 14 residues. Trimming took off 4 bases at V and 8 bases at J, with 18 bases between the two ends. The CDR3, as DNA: TGTGCCAGCAGCCCAGGCCCGAAGGCTGGCGGCTACACCTTC. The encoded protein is CASSPGPKAGGYTF. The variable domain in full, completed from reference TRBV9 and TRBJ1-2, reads DSGVTQTPKHLITATGQRVTLRCSPRSGDLSVYWYQQSLDQGLQFLIQYYNGEERAKGNILERFSAQQFPDLHSELNLSSLELGDSALYFCASSPGPKAGGYTFGSGTRLTVV.

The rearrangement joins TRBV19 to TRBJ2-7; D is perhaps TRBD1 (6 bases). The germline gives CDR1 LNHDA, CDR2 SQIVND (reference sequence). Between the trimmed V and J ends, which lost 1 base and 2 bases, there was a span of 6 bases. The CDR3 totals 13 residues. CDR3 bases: TGTGCCAGTAGTATAGGGACAGCCTACGAGCAGTACTTC. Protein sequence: CASSIGTAYEQYF. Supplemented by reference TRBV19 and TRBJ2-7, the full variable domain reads DGGITQSPKYLFRKEGQNVTLSCEQNLNHDAMYWYRQDPGQGLRLIYYSQIVNDFQKGDIAEGYSVSREKKESFPLTVTSAQKNPTAFYLCASSIGTAYEQYFGPGTRLTVT.

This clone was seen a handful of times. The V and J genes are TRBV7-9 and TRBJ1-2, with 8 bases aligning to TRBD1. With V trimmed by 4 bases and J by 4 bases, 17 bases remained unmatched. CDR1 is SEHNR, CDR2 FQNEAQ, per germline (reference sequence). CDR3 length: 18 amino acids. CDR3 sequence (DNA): TGTGCCAGCAGCTCGGGTCCGGGGACAGGTCTCTCTCTCTATGGCTACACCTTC. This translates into CASSSGPGTGLSLYGYTF.

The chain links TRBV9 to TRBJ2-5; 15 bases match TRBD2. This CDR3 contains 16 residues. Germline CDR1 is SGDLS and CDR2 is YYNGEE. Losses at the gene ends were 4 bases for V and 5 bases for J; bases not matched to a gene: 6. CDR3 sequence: CASSFGTSGGMETQYF. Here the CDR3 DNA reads TGTGCCAGCAGCTTCGGGACTAGCGGGGGGATGGAGACCCAGTACTTC.

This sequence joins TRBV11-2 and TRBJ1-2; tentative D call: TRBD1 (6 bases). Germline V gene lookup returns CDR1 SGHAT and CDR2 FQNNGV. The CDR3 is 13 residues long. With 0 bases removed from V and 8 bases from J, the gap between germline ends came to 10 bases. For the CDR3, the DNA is TGTGCCAGCAGCTTAGATCGGACAGAAGGCTACACCTTC. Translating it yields CASSLDRTEGYTF. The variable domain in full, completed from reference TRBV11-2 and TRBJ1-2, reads EAGVAQSPRYKIIEKRQSVAFWCNPISGHATLYWYQQILGQGPKLLIQFQNNGVVDDSQLPKDRFSAERLKGVDSTLKIQPAKLEDSAVYLCASSLDRTEGYTFGSGTRLTVV.